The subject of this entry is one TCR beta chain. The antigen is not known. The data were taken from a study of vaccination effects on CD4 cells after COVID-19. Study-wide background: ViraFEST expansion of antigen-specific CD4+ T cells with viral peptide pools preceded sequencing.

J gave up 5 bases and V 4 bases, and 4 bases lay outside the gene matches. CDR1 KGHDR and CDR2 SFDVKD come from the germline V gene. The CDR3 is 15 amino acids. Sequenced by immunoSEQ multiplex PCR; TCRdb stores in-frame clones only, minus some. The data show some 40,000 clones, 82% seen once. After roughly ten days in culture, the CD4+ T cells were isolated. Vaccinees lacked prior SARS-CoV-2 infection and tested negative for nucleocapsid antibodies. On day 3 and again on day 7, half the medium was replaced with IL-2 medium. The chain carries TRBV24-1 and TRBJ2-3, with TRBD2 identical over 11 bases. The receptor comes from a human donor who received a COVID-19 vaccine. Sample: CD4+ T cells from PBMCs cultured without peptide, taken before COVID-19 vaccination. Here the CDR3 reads CATSDASGGRDTQYF. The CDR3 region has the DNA TGTGCCACCAGTGACGCTAGCGGGGGGCGAGATACGCAGTATTTT.